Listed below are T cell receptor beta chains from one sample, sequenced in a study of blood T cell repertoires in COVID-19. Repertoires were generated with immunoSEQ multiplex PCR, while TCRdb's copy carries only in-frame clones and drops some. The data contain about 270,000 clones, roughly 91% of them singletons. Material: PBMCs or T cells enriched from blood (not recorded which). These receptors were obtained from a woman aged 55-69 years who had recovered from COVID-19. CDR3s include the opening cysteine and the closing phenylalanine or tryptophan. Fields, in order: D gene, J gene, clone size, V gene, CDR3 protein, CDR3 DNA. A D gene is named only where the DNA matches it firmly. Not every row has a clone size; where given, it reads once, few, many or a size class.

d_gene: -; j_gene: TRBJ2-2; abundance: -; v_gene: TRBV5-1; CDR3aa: CASSPILNTGELFF; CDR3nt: TGCGCCAGCAGCCCGATACTGAACACCGGGGAGCTGTTTTTT
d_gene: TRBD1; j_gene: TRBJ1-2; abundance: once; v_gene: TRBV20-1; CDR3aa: CSQTGNGSYTF; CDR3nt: TGCAGTCAGACAGGGAATGGGAGCTACACCTTC
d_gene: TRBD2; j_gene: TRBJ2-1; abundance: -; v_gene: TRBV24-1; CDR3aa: CATRGLAGGPGEQFF; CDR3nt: TGTGCCACCAGGGGACTAGCGGGAGGGCCTGGAGAGCAGTTCTTC
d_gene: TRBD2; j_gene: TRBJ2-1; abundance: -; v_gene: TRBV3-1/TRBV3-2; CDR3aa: CASSQGSGRGVYYNEQFF; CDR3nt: TGTGCCAGCAGCCAAGGATCCGGGAGGGGGGTCTACTACAATGAGCAGTTCTTC
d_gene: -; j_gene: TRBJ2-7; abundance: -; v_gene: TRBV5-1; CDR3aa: CASRLIAEGRYEQYF; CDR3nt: TGCGCCAGCAGACTGATCGCGGAGGGCAGGTACGAGCAGTACTTC
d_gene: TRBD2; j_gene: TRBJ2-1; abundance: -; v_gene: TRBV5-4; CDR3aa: CASSLGLAGTYNEQFF; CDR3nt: TGTGCCAGCAGCTTGGGACTAGCGGGTACCTACAATGAGCAGTTCTTC
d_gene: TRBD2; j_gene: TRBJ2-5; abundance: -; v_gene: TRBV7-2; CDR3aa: CASSLLGGGERETQYF; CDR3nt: TGTGCCAGCAGCTTATTGGGGGGAGGGGAGAGGGAGACCCAGTACTTC
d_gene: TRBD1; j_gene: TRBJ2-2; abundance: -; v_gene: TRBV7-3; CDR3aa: CASSPDRTSNTGELFF; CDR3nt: TGTGCCAGCAGCCCGGACAGGACTTCGAACACCGGGGAGCTGTTTTTT
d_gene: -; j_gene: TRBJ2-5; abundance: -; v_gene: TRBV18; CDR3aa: CASSPTTGAGGETQYF; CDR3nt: TGTGCCAGCTCACCAACGACGGGAGCCGGAGGAGAGACCCAGTACTTC
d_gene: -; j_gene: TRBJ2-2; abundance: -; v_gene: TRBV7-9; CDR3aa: CASSLGQRRTGELFF; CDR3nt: TGTGCCAGCAGCTTAGGGCAGAGGCGCACCGGGGAGCTGTTTTTT
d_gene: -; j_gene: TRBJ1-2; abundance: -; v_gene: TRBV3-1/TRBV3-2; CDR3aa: CASSLGPTGGYTF; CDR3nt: TGTGCCAGCAGCCTAGGACCTACGGGAGGCTACACCTTC
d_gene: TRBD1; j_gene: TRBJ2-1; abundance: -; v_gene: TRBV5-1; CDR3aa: CASSSATGVVNEQFF; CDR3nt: TGCGCCAGCAGCTCAGCCACAGGGGTAGTCAATGAGCAGTTCTTC
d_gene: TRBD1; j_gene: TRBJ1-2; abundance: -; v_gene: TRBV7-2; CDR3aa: CASSLGQGAGGYTF; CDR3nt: TGTGCCAGCAGCTTAGGACAGGGGGCAGGTGGCTACACCTTC
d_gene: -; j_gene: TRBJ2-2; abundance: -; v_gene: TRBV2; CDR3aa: CASSDMLGPGDTGELFF; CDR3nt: TGTGCCAGCAGTGATATGTTGGGGCCGGGAGACACCGGGGAGCTGTTTTTT
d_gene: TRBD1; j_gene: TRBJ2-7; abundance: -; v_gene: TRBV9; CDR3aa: CASSGTGDYEQYF; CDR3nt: TGTGCCAGCAGTGGGACAGGGGACTACGAGCAGTACTTC
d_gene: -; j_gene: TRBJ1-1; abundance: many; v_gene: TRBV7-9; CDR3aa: CASSLGGANTEAFF; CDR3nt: TGTGCCAGCAGCCTGGGAGGGGCGAACACTGAAGCTTTCTTT
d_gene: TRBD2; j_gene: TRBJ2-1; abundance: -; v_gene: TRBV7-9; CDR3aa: CASSLPGGSLTIEQFF; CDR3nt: TGTGCCAGCAGCTTACCAGGCGGGAGCCTCACAATTGAGCAGTTCTTC
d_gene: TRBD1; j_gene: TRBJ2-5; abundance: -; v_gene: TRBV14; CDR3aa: CASSPWTGGPETQYF; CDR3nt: TGTGCCAGCAGCCCGTGGACAGGGGGCCCGGAGACCCAGTACTTC
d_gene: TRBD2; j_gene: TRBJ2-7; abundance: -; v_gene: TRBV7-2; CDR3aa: CASSPWKTSGMSYEQYF; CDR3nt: TGTGCCAGCAGCCCATGGAAGACTAGCGGGATGTCCTACGAGCAGTACTTC
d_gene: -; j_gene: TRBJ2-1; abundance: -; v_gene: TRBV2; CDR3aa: CASKKRSTSYNEQFF; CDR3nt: TGTGCCAGCAAAAAGCGGAGCACATCCTACAATGAGCAGTTCTTC
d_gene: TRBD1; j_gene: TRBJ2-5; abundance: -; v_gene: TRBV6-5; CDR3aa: CASSYLGQGSETQYF; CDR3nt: TGTGCCAGCAGTTACTTGGGACAGGGGTCAGAGACCCAGTACTTC
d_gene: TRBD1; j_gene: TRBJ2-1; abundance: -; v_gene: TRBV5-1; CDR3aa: CASSYGQGWDEQFF; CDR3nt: TGCGCCAGCAGCTACGGACAGGGCTGGGATGAGCAGTTCTTC
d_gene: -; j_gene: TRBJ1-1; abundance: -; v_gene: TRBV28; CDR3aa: CASSPSMGRLNTEAFF; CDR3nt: TGTGCCAGCAGTCCCTCGATGGGGCGACTGAACACTGAAGCTTTCTTT
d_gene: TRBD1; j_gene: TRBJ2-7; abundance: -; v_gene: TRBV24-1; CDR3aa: CATSDSDRGEQYF; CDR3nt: TGTGCCACCAGTGATTCGGACAGGGGGGAGCAGTACTTC
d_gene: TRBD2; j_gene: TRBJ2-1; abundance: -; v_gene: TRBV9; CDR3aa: CASSPGTSGGDEQFF; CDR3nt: TGTGCCAGCAGTCCCGGGACTAGCGGGGGAGATGAGCAGTTCTTC
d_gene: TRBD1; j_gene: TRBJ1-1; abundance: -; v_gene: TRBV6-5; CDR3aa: CASRDPGQGNTEAFF; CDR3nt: TGTGCCAGCAGGGACCCCGGACAGGGGAACACTGAAGCTTTCTTT
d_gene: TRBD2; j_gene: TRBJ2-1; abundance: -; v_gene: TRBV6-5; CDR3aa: CASSYSSGSYNEQFF; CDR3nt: TGTGCCAGCAGTTACTCTAGCGGGAGTTACAATGAGCAGTTCTTC
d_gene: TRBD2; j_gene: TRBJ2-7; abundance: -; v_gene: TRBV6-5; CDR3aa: CASSYTSGLYEQYF; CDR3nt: TGTGCCAGCAGTTATACTAGCGGACTTTACGAGCAGTACTTC
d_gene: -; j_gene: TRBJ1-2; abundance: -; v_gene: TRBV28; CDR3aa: CASSLSSRSYGYTF; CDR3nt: TGTGCCAGCAGTTTATCCTCTAGATCCTATGGCTACACCTTC
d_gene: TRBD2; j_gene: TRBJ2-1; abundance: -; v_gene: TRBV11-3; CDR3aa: CASSLGVAGGNEQFF; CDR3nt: TGTGCCAGCAGCTTAGGGGTAGCGGGAGGTAATGAGCAGTTCTTC
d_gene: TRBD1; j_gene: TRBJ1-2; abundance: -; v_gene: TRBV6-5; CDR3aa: CASRTGPSSYGYTF; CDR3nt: TGTGCCAGCCGGACAGGGCCATCTTCCTATGGCTACACCTTC
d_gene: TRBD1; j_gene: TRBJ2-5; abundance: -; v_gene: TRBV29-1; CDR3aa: CSGGNRGHETQYF; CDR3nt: TGCAGCGGGGGGAACAGGGGTCATGAGACCCAGTACTTC
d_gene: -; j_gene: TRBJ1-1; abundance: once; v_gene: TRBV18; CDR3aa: CASSVILNTEAFF; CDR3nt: TGTGCCAGCTCTGTAATTTTGAACACTGAAGCTTTCTTT
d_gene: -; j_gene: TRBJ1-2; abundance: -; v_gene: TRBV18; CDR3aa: CASSPFTPRVANYGYTF; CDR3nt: TGTGCCAGCTCACCGTTCACCCCCAGGGTCGCTAACTATGGCTACACCTTC
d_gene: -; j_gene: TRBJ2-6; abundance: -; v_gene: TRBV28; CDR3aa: CASSSQDSSGANVLTF; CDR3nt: TGTGCCAGCAGTTCTCAGGACAGCTCTGGGGCCAACGTCCTGACTTTC
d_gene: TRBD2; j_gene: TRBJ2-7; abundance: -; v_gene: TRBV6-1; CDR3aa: CASSERLVGTSGYEQYF; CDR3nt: TGTGCCAGCAGTGAACGTCTCGTTGGGACTAGCGGGTACGAGCAGTACTTC
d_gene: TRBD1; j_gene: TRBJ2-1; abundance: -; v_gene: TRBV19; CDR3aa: CASSGTGGSYNEQFF; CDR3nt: TGTGCCAGTAGCGGGACAGGGGGGTCCTACAATGAGCAGTTCTTC
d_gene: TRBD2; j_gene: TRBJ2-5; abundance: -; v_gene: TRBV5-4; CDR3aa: CASNLGLAATQETQYF; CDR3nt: TGTGCCAGCAACCTGGGACTAGCGGCTACCCAAGAGACCCAGTACTTC